The rows below give T cell receptor beta chains drawn from one sample of a study of blood T cell repertoires in COVID-19. Repertoires were generated with immunoSEQ multiplex PCR, while TCRdb's copy carries only in-frame clones and drops some. The sample records more than 450,000 clones, about nine tenths being singletons. The sequenced sample was PBMCs or T cells enriched from blood (not recorded which). The receptors were gathered from a woman younger than 35 who had recovered from COVID-19. Each CDR3 is given with its conserved first and last residue. D genes are given only for firm matches. Rows give clone size only sometimes, using once, few, many, or a class for an expanded clone.

V gene,J gene,D gene,clone size,CDR3 DNA,CDR3 protein
TRBV4-1,TRBJ2-5,TRBD2,-,TGCGCCAGCAGCCACCCAAAGCGGGGGGTAGAGGAGACCCAGTACTTC,CASSHPKRGVEETQYF
TRBV7-9,TRBJ1-1,-,-,TGTGCCAGCAGCTTATACTCTAAGAACACTGAAGCTTTCTTT,CASSLYSKNTEAFF
TRBV5-1,TRBJ1-2,TRBD1,-,TGCGCCAGCAGCAGGCCGGGACAGCCCTATGGCTACACCTTC,CASSRPGQPYGYTF
TRBV6-2/TRBV6-3,TRBJ1-4,-,-,TGTGCCAGCAGTCCGGGGTCGGGGAGTGAAAAACTGTTTTTT,CASSPGSGSEKLFF
TRBV12-3/TRBV12-4,TRBJ2-7,-,-,TGTGCCAGCAGTTCGCGGATCCACGAGCAGTACTTC,CASSSRIHEQYF
TRBV5-5,TRBJ1-2,-,-,TGTGCCAGCGTACTGGAGCATGGCTACACCTTC,CASVLEHGYTF
TRBV28,TRBJ1-1,TRBD1,-,TGTGCCAGCATCCGGGACAGGGGGCGGGGCACTGAAGCTTTCTTT,CASIRDRGRGTEAFF
TRBV28,TRBJ2-2,-,few,TGTGCCAGCAGTTTCCCCCTGGGAGTCGGATTGGGCGGGGAGCTGTTTTTT,CASSFPLGVGLGGELFF
TRBV14,TRBJ2-2,-,once,TGTGCCAGCAGCCAATTTGGGGGCTTGGCCGGGGAGCTGTTTTTT,CASSQFGGLAGELFF
TRBV3-1/TRBV3-2,TRBJ1-1,TRBD1,-,TGTGCCAGCAGCCTTAACAGGGGTCAGAACACTGAAGCTTTCTTT,CASSLNRGQNTEAFF
TRBV30,TRBJ2-2,TRBD1,-,TGTGCCCAACACAGGGGCCGGAACACCGGGGAGCTGTTTTTT,CAQHRGRNTGELFF
TRBV5-4,TRBJ1-5,-,-,TGTGCCAGCAGCTTTGAGGGTCAGCCCCAGCATTTT,CASSFEGQPQHF
TRBV3-1/TRBV3-2,TRBJ2-1,-,-,TGTGCCAGCAGCCAAGGGAAGGGGGCGGGGTCTTACAATGAGCAGTTCTTC,CASSQGKGAGSYNEQFF
TRBV20-1,TRBJ1-6,-,-,TGCAGTGCTAGTGAGATGGCGGATTCACCCCTCCACTTT,CSASEMADSPLHF
TRBV5-6,TRBJ1-5,-,-,TGTGCCAGCAGCGGGGGGGTCGATCAGCCCCAGCATTTT,CASSGGVDQPQHF
TRBV7-2,TRBJ1-5,-,-,TGTGCCAGCAGCTTAGGTAGGGGCGGCAATCAGCCCCAGCATTTT,CASSLGRGGNQPQHF
TRBV5-6,TRBJ1-5,-,-,TGTGCCAGCAGCTTGGGTCAGGGCTCTCAGCCCCAGCATTTT,CASSLGQGSQPQHF
TRBV21-1,TRBJ1-1,-,-,TGTGCCAGCAGCAAAAATTCTGGGGCAGTCGACACTGAAGCTTTCTTT,CASSKNSGAVDTEAFF
TRBV6-5,TRBJ2-7,-,once,TGTGCCAGCAGTAATAGACGGGACTACGAGCAGTACTTC,CASSNRRDYEQYF
TRBV28,TRBJ1-3,TRBD1,once,TGTGCCAGCAGACACGAACTTAAACAGGGGACCATATATTTT,CASRHELKQGTIYF
TRBV18,TRBJ1-3,TRBD1,-,TGTGCCAGCTCAACCATAGGGACAGGGGCCTCCTCTGGAAACACCATATATTTT,CASSTIGTGASSGNTIYF
TRBV5-5,TRBJ1-5,-,few,TGTGCCAGCAGCTTGGGGCCGAGCAATCAGCCCCAGCATTTT,CASSLGPSNQPQHF
TRBV10-3,TRBJ2-5,TRBD2,-,TGTGCCATCAGTACCCCAGGGCTAGCGGCCCCCCTGGGGTACTTC,CAISTPGLAAPLGYF
TRBV2,TRBJ1-4,-,once,TGTGCCAGCAGTGAATTAGGAGGGGATAGTGAAAAACTGTTTTTT,CASSELGGDSEKLFF
TRBV7-6,TRBJ1-5,-,-,TGTGCCAGCAGCCAGGCGGCAGGGGCAGGTCAGCCCCAGCATTTT,CASSQAAGAGQPQHF
TRBV5-1,TRBJ1-1,-,few,TGCGCCAGCAGCTTGGGTGGGGCAGGGGCGACTGAAGCTTTCTTT,CASSLGGAGATEAFF
TRBV29-1,TRBJ2-5,-,-,TGCAGCGTTGAAAGTCATGGGGGCTTGGAGACCCAGTACTTC,CSVESHGGLETQYF
TRBV5-1,TRBJ2-7,-,-,TGCGCCAGCAGCGTAGGACTAACGGCCTACGAGCAGTACTTC,CASSVGLTAYEQYF
TRBV14,TRBJ1-2,TRBD1,-,TGTGCCAGCAGCCAAGGGACAGGGGATGGCTACACCTTC,CASSQGTGDGYTF
TRBV2,TRBJ1-5,TRBD1,-,TGTGCCAGCAGGGGTGACAGGGGAGGCATCTGGTCGATTGATCAGCCCCAGCATTTT,CASRGDRGGIWSIDQPQHF
TRBV27,TRBJ2-5,TRBD2,-,TGTGCCAGCTCCCCGGGGGGTAGCGGGGTACATCAAGAGACCCAGTACTTC,CASSPGGSGVHQETQYF
TRBV6-5,TRBJ1-2,-,-,TGTGCCAGCAGTCGTGGACAGCACTATGGCTACACCTTC,CASSRGQHYGYTF
TRBV9,TRBJ1-2,TRBD1,few,TGTGCCAGCAGTCAGGGGGACTATGGCTACACCTTC,CASSQGDYGYTF
TRBV7-9,TRBJ1-6,-,-,TGTGCCAGCAGCTTAGAAAAAGGGGCGAGGCATTCACCCCTCCACTTT,CASSLEKGARHSPLHF
TRBV5-1,TRBJ1-1,-,-,TGCGCCAGCAGCCCCGACTCCACGGGGACTGAAGCTTTCTTT,CASSPDSTGTEAFF
TRBV25-1,TRBJ2-1,TRBD2,-,TGTGCCAGCAGTGGTAGCGGGGGGCCCAGCTCCTACAATGAGCAGTTCTTC,CASSGSGGPSSYNEQFF
TRBV3-1/TRBV3-2,TRBJ2-5,TRBD2,-,TGTGCCAGCAGTCTGGGAGGGGACGAGACCCAGTACTTC,CASSLGGDETQYF
TRBV4-1,TRBJ1-5,-,few,TGCGCCAGCAGCCAAGGTAGGGGGTTTTCCAATCAGCCCCAGCATTTT,CASSQGRGFSNQPQHF
TRBV18,TRBJ1-6,-,few,TGTGCCAGCTCACCGGGGCTTAGTAATTCACCCCTCCACTTT,CASSPGLSNSPLHF
TRBV3-1/TRBV3-2,TRBJ1-1,TRBD1,-,TGTGCCAGCAGCCAACTCCGGGACAGCCTTGAAGCTTTCTTT,CASSQLRDSLEAFF
TRBV5-1,TRBJ2-5,TRBD1,-,TGCGCCACCTCACGGGGACAGGGGCAAGAGACCCAGTACTTC,CATSRGQGQETQYF
TRBV6-1,TRBJ2-7,-,-,TGTGCCAGCAGTGATTGGAGAACCAGTGACTCCTACGAGCAGTACTTC,CASSDWRTSDSYEQYF
TRBV7-9,TRBJ2-2,TRBD1,-,TGTGCCAGCAGCTACGACAGGGATGGGCTGTTTTTT,CASSYDRDGLFF
TRBV12-2,TRBJ2-3,-,-,TGTGCAAGTCGCTTAGAAAGCGGGAGAAGCACAGATACGCAGTATTTT,CASRLESGRSTDTQYF
TRBV5-1,TRBJ2-3,-,-,TGCGCCAGCAGCTTGGTCACCACTACAGATACGCAGTATTTT,CASSLVTTTDTQYF
TRBV4-1,TRBJ1-5,-,-,TGCGCCAGCAGCCAAGATTCGAGGTCTGGTAAGCCCCAGCATTTT,CASSQDSRSGKPQHF
TRBV5-4,TRBJ1-2,-,-,TGTGCCAGCAGCTTGAGGGGTGCTAACTATGGCTACACCTTC,CASSLRGANYGYTF
TRBV7-9,TRBJ2-4,TRBD2,-,TGTGCCAGCAGCCCTAGCGGGGGACCCCTCGTAGCCAAAAACATTCAGTACTTC,CASSPSGGPLVAKNIQYF
TRBV7-2,TRBJ2-6,-,-,TGTGCCAGCAGCCCAGACTCTGGGGCCAACGTCCTGACTTTC,CASSPDSGANVLTF
TRBV2,TRBJ1-5,TRBD1,-,TGTGCCAGCAGCGGGACAGGCTTTTATAGCAATCAGCCCCAGCATTTT,CASSGTGFYSNQPQHF
TRBV7-8,TRBJ2-5,-,once,TGTGCCAGCAGCTTCCCCCGTGAGACCCAGTACTTC,CASSFPRETQYF
TRBV28,TRBJ1-4,-,-,TGTGCCAGCAGTTTCAGGGGTCTAAATGAAAAACTGTTTTTT,CASSFRGLNEKLFF